The 4 T cell receptor beta chains below were found in one sample sequenced in a study of blood T cells in healthy people across ages. It was with a sample-barcoded 5' primer and a J-beta primer mix that a second PCR of roughly 7 to 12 cycles was run. Via MiXCR, TCRdb re-called the 5' RACE reads, giving one row per CDR3 protein. The data hold fewer than 2,000,000 distinct CDR3 sequences, with about 31% observed a single time. The sample consisted of blood. The source of these receptors is a woman aged 25 to 39 in good health.

This clonotype was seen only a few times. The chain uses TRBV3-1 and TRBJ2-2; 12 bases align to TRBD2. The CDR3 spans 16 residues. Germline-derived CDR1 and CDR2 are LGHDT and YNNKEL (reference sequence). The V and J ends lost 2 bases and 6 bases, in that order; junction bases with no gene match: 4. The CDR3 loop is CASSQRLAGDAGELFF. The DNA for the CDR3 is TGTGCCAGCAGCCAAAGACTAGCGGGAGATGCCGGGGAGCTGTTTTTT.

This clonotype occurred a few times. J is TRBJ2-7 and V is TRBV5-1; TRBD2 aligns across 9 bases. Losses at the gene ends were 4 bases for V and 2 bases for J; bases not matched to a gene: 13. Looked up from germline, CDR1 is SGHRS and CDR2 is YFSETQ. The length of the CDR3 is 17 residues. The CDR3 DNA sequence: TGCGCCAGCAGCGACGGCGCTAGCGGGAACTTTCCCTACGAGCAGTACTTC. As protein: CASSDGASGNFPYEQYF.

This chain connects TRBV5-1 to TRBJ2-5; D might be TRBD2 (6 bases). Germline values: CDR1 SGHRS, CDR2 YFSETQ. V was trimmed by 4 bases and J by 4 bases, leaving 14 bases between them. The CDR3 sequence is 14 residues long. CDR3 coding DNA: TGCGCCAGCAGCAACCAGGGAGGAGGAGAGACCCAGTACTTC. Amino acid sequence: CASSNQGGGETQYF.

There are a few counts of this clonotype. The chain is built from TRBV14 and TRBJ2-5; the D call may be TRBD1 or TRBD2 (5 bases each). The germline V gene encodes CDR1 SGHDN and CDR2 FVKESK. CDR3 size: 13 residues. Trimming shortened V by 0 bases and J by 7 bases, and 9 bases separated the two germline ends. Here the CDR3 DNA reads TGTGCCAGCAGCCAAGAAGAGGGGACGACCCAGTACTTC. Translated, it gives CASSQEEGTTQYF.